The clone carrying this TCR beta chain was detected a few times. What it binds is not known. The data were taken from a study of response to subunit inactivated influenza vaccine. Study findings and constraints: Few additional T cells are recruited per seasonal influenza vaccination, authors suggested.

A single record per CDR3 protein comes from TCRdb applying MiXCR to the RT-PCR reads. Among about 610,000 distinct CDR3 sequences listed, 11% to 15% were seen once. The CDR3 covers 15 residues. Trimming took 5 bases from V and 1 from J; bases not matched to a gene: 6. The germline gives CDR1 SGHTA, CDR2 FQGNSA. The rearrangement joins TRBV7-2 to TRBJ2-7; TRBD2 aligns across 9 bases. Sequencing was performed on PBMCs from blood, taken 11 to 12 days after vaccination. This clonotype originated in a man in his forties or fifties who received an inactivated influenza vaccine. In nucleotides, the CDR3 is TGTGCCAGCAGCCCAGGACTAGCGCGATCCTACGAGCAGTACTTC. It is translated as CASSPGLARSYEQYF.